This TCR beta chain is drawn from a study of cytomegalovirus exposure and HLA in healthy donors. Study-wide findings and caveats: The study labeled 164 TCR beta chains cytomegalovirus-associated. TCR beta V- and J-gene trimming was later associated with a missense DCLRE1C variant. With high specificity and sensitivity, the classifier reportedly diagnosed cytomegalovirus status. Reportedly, HLA-A and HLA-B alleles of most subjects were accurately predicted from TCR beta.

Note on this clone: The antigen is undetermined.

Primers: 60 Vbeta forward and 13 Jbeta reverse. The data were produced by immunoSEQ multiplex PCR, yet TCRdb's version contains in-frame clones alone and is incomplete. The table records fewer than 90,000 clones, around 74% of them present only once. Sequencing used PBMCs. The origin of this receptor is a man younger than 40 in good health and CMV-seropositive.

The CDR3 is CASSLLPGQVSYEQYF. The CDR3 DNA reads as TGTGCCAGCAGTTTATTGCCCGGACAGGTATCCTACGAGCAGTACTTC. This chain uses TRBV27 with TRBJ2-7; 7 nucleotides agree with TRBD1. This CDR3 has 16 residues. Germline trimming cut 1 base from V and 1 base from J; bases unmatched to any gene: 7. Germline values: CDR1 MNHEY, CDR2 SMNVEV (reference sequence).